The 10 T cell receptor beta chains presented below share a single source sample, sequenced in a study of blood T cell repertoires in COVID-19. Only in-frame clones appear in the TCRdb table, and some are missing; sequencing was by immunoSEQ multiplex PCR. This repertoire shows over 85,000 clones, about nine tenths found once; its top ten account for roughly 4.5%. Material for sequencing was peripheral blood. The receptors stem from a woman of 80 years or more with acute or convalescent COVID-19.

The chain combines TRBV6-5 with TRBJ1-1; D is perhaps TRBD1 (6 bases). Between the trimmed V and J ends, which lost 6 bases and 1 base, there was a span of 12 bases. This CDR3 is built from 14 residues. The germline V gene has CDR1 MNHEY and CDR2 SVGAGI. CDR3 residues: CASSWQGKNTEAFF. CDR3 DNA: TGTGCCAGCAGCTGGCAGGGGAAGAACACTGAAGCTTTCTTT.

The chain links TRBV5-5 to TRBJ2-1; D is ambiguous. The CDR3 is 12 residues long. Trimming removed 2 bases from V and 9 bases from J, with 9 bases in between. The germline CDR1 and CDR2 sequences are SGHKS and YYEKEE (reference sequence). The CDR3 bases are TGTGCCAGCAGCTTTGCCCCCAGTGAGCAGTTCTTC. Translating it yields CASSFAPSEQFF.

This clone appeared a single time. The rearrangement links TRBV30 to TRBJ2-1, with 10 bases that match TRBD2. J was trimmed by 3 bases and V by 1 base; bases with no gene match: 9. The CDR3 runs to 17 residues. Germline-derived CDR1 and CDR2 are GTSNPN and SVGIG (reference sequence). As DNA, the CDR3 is TGTGCCTGGAGTGGAGGGATAGCGGGAGGCAACTACAATGAGCAGTTCTTC. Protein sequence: CAWSGGIAGGNYNEQFF.

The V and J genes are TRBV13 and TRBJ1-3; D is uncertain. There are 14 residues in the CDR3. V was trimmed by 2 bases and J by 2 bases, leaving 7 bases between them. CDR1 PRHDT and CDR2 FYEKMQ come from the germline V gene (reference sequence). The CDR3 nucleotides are TGTGCCAGCAGCTTAAATACGGCTGGAAACACCATATATTTT. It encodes CASSLNTAGNTIYF.

As DNA, the CDR3 is TGTGCCAGCAGTGGCGGGGGCCCTATTGGCTACACCTTC. This encodes CASSGGGPIGYTF. The chain combines TRBV25-1 with TRBJ1-2; TRBD1 is a possible D gene (6 bases). The germline V and J ends were trimmed by 4 bases and 7 bases, with 13 bases remaining between them. This CDR3 has 13 residues. Germline V CDR1 and CDR2: MGHDK, SYGVNS.

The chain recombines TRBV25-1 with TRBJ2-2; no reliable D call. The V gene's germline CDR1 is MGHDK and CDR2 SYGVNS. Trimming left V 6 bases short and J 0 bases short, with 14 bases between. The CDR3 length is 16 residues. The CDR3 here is CASSQKLRANTGELFF. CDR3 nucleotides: TGTGCCAGCAGCCAAAAGCTGAGAGCGAACACCGGGGAGCTGTTTTTT.

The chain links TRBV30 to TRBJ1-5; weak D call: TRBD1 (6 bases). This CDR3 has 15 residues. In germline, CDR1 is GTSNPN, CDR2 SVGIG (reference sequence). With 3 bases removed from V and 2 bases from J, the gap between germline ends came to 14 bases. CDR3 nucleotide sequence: TGTGCCTGGAGCACAGGACAGCGCGGCAATCAGCCCCAGCATTTT. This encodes CAWSTGQRGNQPQHF.

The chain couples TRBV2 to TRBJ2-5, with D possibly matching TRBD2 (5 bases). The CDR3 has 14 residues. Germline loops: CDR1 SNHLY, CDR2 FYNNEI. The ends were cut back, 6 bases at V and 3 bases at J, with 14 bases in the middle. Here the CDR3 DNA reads TGTGCCAGCAGCGGGATGGGAAGTAAAGAGACCCAGTACTTC. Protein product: CASSGMGSKETQYF. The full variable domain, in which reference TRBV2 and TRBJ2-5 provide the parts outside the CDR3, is EPEVTQTPSHQVTQMGQEVILRCVPISNHLYFYWYRQILGQKVEFLVSFYNNEISEKSEIFDDQFSVERPDGSNFTLKIRSTKLEDSAMYFCASSGMGSKETQYFGPGTRLLVL.

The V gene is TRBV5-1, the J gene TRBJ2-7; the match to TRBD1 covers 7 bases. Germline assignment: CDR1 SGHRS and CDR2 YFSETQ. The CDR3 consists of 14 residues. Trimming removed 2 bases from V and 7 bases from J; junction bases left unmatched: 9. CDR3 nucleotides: TGCGCCAGCAGCTTTCCCACAGGGGCAGGTGAGCAGTACTTC. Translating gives CASSFPTGAGEQYF.

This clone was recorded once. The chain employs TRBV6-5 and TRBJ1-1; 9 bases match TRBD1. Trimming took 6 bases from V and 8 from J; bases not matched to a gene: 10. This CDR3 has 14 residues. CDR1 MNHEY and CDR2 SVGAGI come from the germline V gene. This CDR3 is CASRRTGGSYEAFF. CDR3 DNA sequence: TGTGCCAGCAGGCGTACAGGGGGCTCTTACGAAGCTTTCTTT.